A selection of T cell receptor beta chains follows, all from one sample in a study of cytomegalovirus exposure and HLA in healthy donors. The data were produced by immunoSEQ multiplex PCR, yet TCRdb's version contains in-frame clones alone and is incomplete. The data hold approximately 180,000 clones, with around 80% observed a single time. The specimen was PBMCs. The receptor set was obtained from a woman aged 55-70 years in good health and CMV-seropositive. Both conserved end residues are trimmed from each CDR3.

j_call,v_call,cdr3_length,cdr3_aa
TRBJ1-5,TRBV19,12,ASSPRQGSMTQH
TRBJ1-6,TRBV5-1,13,ASSLDRPLGSPLH
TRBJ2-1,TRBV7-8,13,ASSPRGTTYNEQF
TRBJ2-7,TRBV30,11,AWSGGGPYEQY
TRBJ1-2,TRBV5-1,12,ASSLVARVDGYT
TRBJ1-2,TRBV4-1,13,ASSHTTGGSYGYT
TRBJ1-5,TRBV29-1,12,SVRGGVGNQPQH
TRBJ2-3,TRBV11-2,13,ASSDRGASTDTQY
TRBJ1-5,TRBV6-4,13,ASIPDRYDSQPQH
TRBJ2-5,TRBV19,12,ASSQDRGWETQY
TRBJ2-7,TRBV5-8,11,ASSRTVPYEQY
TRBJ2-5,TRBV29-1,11,SVGQGASETQY
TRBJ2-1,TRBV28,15,ASSPGGAGGPGNEQF
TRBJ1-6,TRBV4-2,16,ASSQDRSTSSYNSPLH
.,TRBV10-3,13,ASKERGGLDDEQY
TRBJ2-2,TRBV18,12,ASSVGQGTGELF
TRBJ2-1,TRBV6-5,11,ASAGQGNNEQF
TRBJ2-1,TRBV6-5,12,ASSRRTSSDEQF
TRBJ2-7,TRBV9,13,ASSETGTETYEQY
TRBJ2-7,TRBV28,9,ASSPRYEQY
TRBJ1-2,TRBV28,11,ASSKGQRYGYT
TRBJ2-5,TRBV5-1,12,ASSLGTGGETQY
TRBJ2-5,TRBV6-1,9,ASSSSETQY
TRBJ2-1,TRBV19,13,ASSMLAGGKNEQF
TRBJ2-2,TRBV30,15,AWSPLPGQDNTGELF
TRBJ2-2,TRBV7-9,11,ASSLDGAGELF
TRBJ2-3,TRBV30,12,AWGLAGGGGTQY